Each of the 15 T cell receptor beta chains below was sequenced from the same sample in a study of T cell responses to AZD1222 COVID-19 vaccine. The table came from immunoSEQ multiplex PCR; TCRdb's copy has only in-frame clones and leaves some out. The profile shows tens of thousands of clones, more than 70% of them singletons. This specimen consisted of peripheral blood, obtained 28 days after the second dose of the MenACWY control vaccine. The origin of the receptors is an adult who received the MenACWY meningococcal vaccine as a control.

The chain joins TRBV7-2 to TRBJ1-2, with D maybe TRBD1 (6 bases). Per germline, CDR1 SGHTA and CDR2 FQGNSA. V was cut by 4 bases and J by 4 bases, with 16 bases left in between. The CDR3 covers 15 residues. This CDR3 is CASSSDSPGAYGYTF. The DNA for the CDR3 is TGTGCCAGCAGCTCCGACAGCCCAGGGGCCTATGGCTACACCTTC.

The V and J genes are TRBV5-1 and TRBJ2-1; D not certain. This CDR3 comprises 15 residues. Germline V gene sequence: CDR1 SGHRS, CDR2 YFSETQ. Deletions cut 0 bases from V and 7 bases from J, with 14 bases between. The CDR3, as DNA: TGCGCCAGCAGCTTGGTTGGGGTGACCCTAAATGAGCAGTTCTTC. Its translation: CASSLVGVTLNEQFF.

The chain has TRBV20-1 and TRBJ1-2; no firm D call. This CDR3 contains 10 residues. The germline CDR1 and CDR2 sequences are DFQATT and SNEGSKA (reference sequence). Trimming removed 3 bases from V and 8 bases from J, with 7 bases in between. The CDR3 sequence is CSASGPGYTF. The CDR3 nucleotides read TGCAGTGCTAGCGGACCCGGCTACACCTTC.

The chain employs TRBV5-6 and TRBJ1-6; TRBD1 is a possible D gene (6 bases). Deletions cut 0 bases from V and 13 bases from J, with 17 bases between. CDR1 SGHDT and CDR2 YYEEEE come from the germline V gene. This CDR3 has 15 residues. As DNA, the CDR3 is TGTGCCAGCAGCTTGGGTCCGGGGGCGGCTCGGCCCCTCCACTTT. Its translation is CASSLGPGAARPLHF.

The chain combines TRBV12-3 or TRBV12-4 with TRBJ1-2, with D possibly matching TRBD1 (5 bases). CDR3 size: 12 residues. The ends were cut back, 2 bases at V and 8 bases at J, with 9 bases in the middle. CDR3 loop: CASSLKGLGYTF. The CDR3 region has the DNA TGTGCCAGCAGTTTAAAGGGGTTAGGCTACACCTTC.

The chain has TRBV21-1 and TRBJ1-2. TRBV21-1 is a recognized pseudogene. The CDR3 extends over 17 amino acids. The chain's CDR3 is CASSKKKSWGRNYGYTF. The CDR3 bases are TGTGCCAGCAGCAAAAAGAAGTCGTGGGGAAGAAACTATGGCTACACCTTC.

This chain joins TRBV5-1 and TRBJ1-2; no definite D call. Trimming took off 4 bases at V and 4 bases at J, with 11 bases between the two ends. There are 13 residues in the CDR3. Germline V gene lookup returns CDR1 SGHRS and CDR2 YFSETQ. This CDR3 reads CASSADGSYGYTF. The CDR3 nucleotides are TGCGCCAGCAGCGCCGACGGCAGCTATGGCTACACCTTC. The full variable domain, with the rest looked up from reference TRBV5-1 and TRBJ1-2, is KAGVTQTPRYLIKTRGQQVTLSCSPISGHRSVSWYQQTPGQGLQFLFEYFSETQRNKGNFPGRFSGRQFSNSRSEMNVSTLELGDSALYLCASSADGSYGYTFGSGTRLTVV.

V and J are TRBV7-2 and TRBJ1-2; 7 positions agree with TRBD1. This CDR3 spans 16 amino acids. CDR1 SGHTA and CDR2 FQGNSA come from the germline V gene. V shed 1 base and J 3 bases; nucleotides not matched to a gene: 8. CDR3 protein: CASSLGLRGGDYGYTF. CDR3 sequence (DNA): TGTGCCAGCAGCTTAGGATTGCGAGGGGGCGACTATGGCTACACCTTC. The complete variable domain, with remaining parts taken from reference TRBV7-2 and TRBJ1-2, reads GAGVSQSPSNKVTEKGKDVELRCDPISGHTALYWYRQSLGQGLEFLIYFQGNSAPDKSGLPSDRFSAERTGGSVSTLTIQRTQQEDSAVYLCASSLGLRGGDYGYTFGSGTRLTVV.

The genes are TRBV6-5 and TRBJ1-5; possibly TRBD1 for D (5 bases). Trimming took off 3 bases at V and 9 bases at J, with 12 bases between the two ends. Germline CDR1 reads MNHEY; CDR2 reads SVGAGI. This CDR3 spans 13 amino acids. DNA for the CDR3: TGTGCCAGCAGTTATAAGGCGGGGGGGCCCCAGCATTTT. Encoded protein: CASSYKAGGPQHF.

This clone showed up just once. J is TRBJ1-1 and V is TRBV12-3 or TRBV12-4, with 7 bases that match TRBD1. V shed 6 bases, J shed 6 bases, and the junction held 7 bases outside the gene matches. CDR3 length equals 13 residues. The CDR3 sequence: CASSQKGGSEAFF. DNA for the CDR3: TGTGCCAGCAGCCAGAAAGGGGGCTCTGAAGCTTTCTTT.

J is TRBJ1-1 and V is TRBV28, with TRBD1 identical over 9 bases. V shed 5 bases and J 5 bases; nucleotides not matched to a gene: 6. This CDR3 has 14 amino acids. Germline V CDR1 and CDR2: MDHEN, SYDVKM. In nucleotides, the CDR3 is TGTGCCAGCAGTATACAGGGGGCGGAGACTGAAGCTTTCTTT. Amino acids: CASSIQGAETEAFF. The variable domain in full, with the rest retrieved from reference TRBV28 and TRBJ1-1, is DVKVTQSSRYLVKRTGEKVFLECVQDMDHENMFWYRQDPGLGLRLIYFSYDVKMKEKGDIPEGYSVSREKKERFSLILESASTNQTSMYLCASSIQGAETEAFFGQGTRLTVV.

The CDR3 sequence is CASSSFTVAGQKLFF. CDR3 in DNA: TGTGCCAGCAGCTCGTTCACGGTTGCGGGGCAAAAACTGTTTTTT. The chain recombines TRBV5-6 with TRBJ1-4; the D gene is possibly TRBD1 (5 bases). Per germline, CDR1 SGHDT and CDR2 YYEEEE. This CDR3 has 15 residues. Trimming pared 3 bases from V and 9 bases from J, leaving 18 bases between.

V and J are TRBV28 and TRBJ1-5; 10 bases are a match to TRBD1. CDR1 is MDHEN, CDR2 SYDVKM, per germline. This CDR3 is built from 17 residues. V dropped 6 bases and J dropped 0; count of bases not matched to a gene: 8. CDR3 in amino acids: CASSYPGTGVSNQPQHF. DNA of the CDR3: TGTGCCAGCAGCTATCCCGGGACAGGGGTTAGCAATCAGCCCCAGCATTTT.

V usage is TRBV10-2 and J usage is TRBJ2-7; a possible D gene is TRBD1 (6 bases). V was trimmed by 5 bases and J by 2 bases, leaving 7 bases between them. Germline CDR1 is WSHSY and CDR2 is SAAADI. CDR3 length equals 12 residues. The CDR3 sequence is CASSHRAYEQYF. CDR3 nucleotides: TGCGCCAGCAGTCACAGGGCCTACGAGCAGTACTTC.

The V and J genes are TRBV3-1 (or the pseudogene TRBV3-2) and TRBJ2-2; 9 bases align to TRBD2. The germline V gene encodes CDR1 LGHDT and CDR2 YNNKEL (reference sequence). J gave up 8 bases and V 1 base, and 8 bases lay outside the gene matches. The length of the CDR3 is 16 residues. In nucleotides, the CDR3 is TGTGCCAGCAGCCAAGCCCCCGGACTAGCGAGAGGGGAGCTGTTTTTT. It encodes CASSQAPGLARGELFF.